The rows below give T cell receptor beta chains drawn from one sample of a study of blood T cell repertoires in COVID-19. Assay used: immunoSEQ multiplex PCR; TCRdb lists only in-frame clones, some missing. The sample contains about 190,000 clones, less than 90% of which appear only once. Sequencing was done on a sample of peripheral blood. Receptors originate from a man aged 65-85 years with active or convalescent COVID-19. Each CDR3 is given with its conserved first and last residue. D genes are given only for firm matches. Clone size is given for some rows only: seen once, a few or many times, or a class if the clone is expanded.

clone size	V gene	D gene	J gene	CDR3 DNA	CDR3 protein
once	TRBV7-2	.	TRBJ1-1	TGTGCCAGCACTAAACCACAGGGCTCCACTGAAGCTTTCTTT	CASTKPQGSTEAFF
.	TRBV30	.	TRBJ2-3	TGTGCCTGGAGCCAACTAGCCTCTCGCACAGATACGCAGTATTTT	CAWSQLASRTDTQYF
.	TRBV29-1	TRBD1	TRBJ2-7	TGCAGCGTTACGGGACAGACCTACGAGCAGTACTTC	CSVTGQTYEQYF
.	TRBV28	TRBD1	TRBJ2-5	TGTGCCAGCAGTTTACCGGGGACAGGGGAAGAGACCCAGTACTTC	CASSLPGTGEETQYF
.	TRBV6-6	.	TRBJ1-2	TGTGCCAGCAGTTACCGGGACACGATTCTTGGCTACACCTTC	CASSYRDTILGYTF
.	TRBV19	.	TRBJ2-1	TGTGCCAGTAGTATAGGGGGTCAAGGGGCCAATGAGCAGTTCTTC	CASSIGGQGANEQFF
few	TRBV10-3	.	TRBJ1-6	TGTGCCATCACGTCAGGCCATAATTCACCCCTCCACTTT	CAITSGHNSPLHF
once	TRBV4-3	TRBD2	TRBJ2-1	TGCGCCAGCAGCCAAGGGATGGGGCTAGCGGGCACCGGTGAGCAGTTCTTC	CASSQGMGLAGTGEQFF
.	TRBV10-3	TRBD1	TRBJ2-5	TGTGCCATCAGTGGAACCGGGACAGGGGGACAAGAGACCCAGTACTTC	CAISGTGTGGQETQYF
.	TRBV14	TRBD1	TRBJ2-2	TGTGCCAGCAGCCAAGACCGCCGGGACAGAACTACCGGGGAGCTGTTTTTT	CASSQDRRDRTTGELFF
.	TRBV2	TRBD2	TRBJ2-2	TGTGCCAGCAGGGAGGGACTAGCGGCGAACACCGGGGAGCTGTTTTTT	CASREGLAANTGELFF
.	TRBV19	TRBD1	TRBJ2-4	TGTGCCAGTAGTATAGGACAGGGCGGCAAAAACATTCAGTACTTC	CASSIGQGGKNIQYF
few	TRBV28	TRBD2	TRBJ2-1	TGTGCCAGCGCAAGGACTAGCGGAGCTTACAATGAGCAGTTCTTC	CASARTSGAYNEQFF
.	TRBV7-8	TRBD1	TRBJ2-5	TGTGCCAGCAGCTCCGACAGGGGGTTTAAGGAGACCCAGTACTTC	CASSSDRGFKETQYF
.	TRBV10-1	.	TRBJ2-1	TGCGCCAGCAGTGCCCAGGGACTGCCCTTGGTGAATGAGCAGTTCTTC	CASSAQGLPLVNEQFF
.	TRBV5-6	TRBD2	TRBJ2-1	TGTGCCAGCAGCTACCGGAGCGGGGCGACCAACAATGAGCAGTTCTTC	CASSYRSGATNNEQFF
.	TRBV6-2/TRBV6-3	TRBD2	TRBJ2-1	TGTGCCAGCAGTTATTCTCGGGCTAGCGGGCATGAGCAGTTCTTC	CASSYSRASGHEQFF